These 9 T cell receptor beta chains originate from one sample sequenced in a study of T cells of healthy individuals. TCRdb reprocessed the 5' RACE reads with MiXCR, giving one entry per CDR3 protein. The sample records 60,000 to 80,000 distinct CDR3 sequences, 16% being singletons. These receptors all stem from a human donor in good health.

The chain links TRBV11-2 to TRBJ1-2; tentative D call: TRBD1 (5 bases). This CDR3 spans 15 amino acids. Germline V lookup: CDR1 SGHAT, CDR2 FQNNGV. The germline V and J ends were trimmed by 1 base and 9 bases, with 18 bases remaining between them. The CDR3: CASSLVGELRVSYTF. CDR3 sequence (DNA): TGTGCCAGCAGCTTAGTGGGGGAGTTGCGTGTTAGCTACACCTTC. Supplemented by reference TRBV11-2 and TRBJ1-2, the full variable domain reads EAGVAQSPRYKIIEKRQSVAFWCNPISGHATLYWYQQILGQGPKLLIQFQNNGVVDDSQLPKDRFSAERLKGVDSTLKIQPAKLEDSAVYLCASSLVGELRVSYTFGSGTRLTVV.

This clonotype was detected ten times or more. In DNA form, the CDR3 reads TGTGCCAGCAAAGAGGACCGAGGCCTTGTGTCCGTTTTCACAGATACGCAGTATTTT. As protein: CASKEDRGLVSVFTDTQYF. The chain couples TRBV27 to TRBJ2-3; D gene uncertain. Germline V gives CDR1 MNHEY, CDR2 SMNVEV (reference sequence). Trimming stripped 7 bases from V and 2 bases from J, with 28 bases between. The CDR3 spans 19 residues.

The genes are TRBV20-1 and TRBJ2-7, with D possibly being TRBD2 (5 bases). The CDR3 is made up of 13 amino acids. The V end was cut by 0 bases, the J end by 5 bases, with 11 bases between. Germline V gene lookup returns CDR1 DFQATT and CDR2 SNEGSKA (reference sequence). CDR3 nucleotide sequence: TGCAGTGCTAGAGAGAAGGGAGACGACGAGCAGTACTTC. The encoded protein is CSAREKGDDEQYF.

This clonotype was seen ten or more times. The CDR3, as DNA: TGTGCCAGCAGCCAAGGGGTGTACGAGACCCAGTACTTC. Its protein product is CASSQGVYETQYF. This chain joins TRBV3-1 and TRBJ2-5; D gene unclear. In germline, CDR1 is LGHDT, CDR2 YNNKEL (reference sequence). The CDR3 covers 13 residues. V was pared by 1 base and J by 5 bases, with 8 bases between.

The rearrangement joins TRBV28 to TRBJ2-1; TRBD1 matches at 7 bases. CDR1 and CDR2 (germline): MDHEN, SYDVKM. The CDR3 is 17 residues long. Trimming removed 6 bases from V and 5 bases from J; junction bases left unmatched: 16. The CDR3 bases are TGTGCCAGCAGCCTAAAGTGGTTCGGGACAGCGAACAATGAGCAGTTCTTC. Encoded protein: CASSLKWFGTANNEQFF.

The V call is TRBV29-1, the J call TRBJ2-1; no definite D call. The CDR3 extends over 11 amino acids. Trimming left V 8 bases short and J 4 bases short, with 9 bases between. CDR1 and CDR2 from the germline V gene are SQVTM and ANQGSEA. The CDR3 reads CSSTAYNEQFF. CDR3 sequence (DNA): TGCAGCTCAACAGCTTACAATGAGCAGTTCTTC.

This clonotype was counted between two and nine times. The CDR3 region has the DNA TGTGCCAGCAGTTTTACGGGGTTGTCGGAAAACATTCAGTACTTC. Residues: CASSFTGLSENIQYF. The rearrangement uses TRBV28 and TRBJ2-4, with a weak D call TRBD2 (5 bases). This CDR3 spans 15 amino acids. With 3 bases removed from V and 5 bases from J, the gap between germline ends came to 14 bases. Looked up from germline, CDR1 is MDHEN and CDR2 is SYDVKM.

This clonotype appeared a few times. This chain connects TRBV29-1 to TRBJ1-5; TRBD1 agrees at 10 bases. The CDR3 extends over 14 amino acids. Germline trimming cut 6 bases from V and 3 bases from J; bases unmatched to any gene: 5. The germline CDR1 and CDR2 sequences are SQVTM and ANQGSEA. Written as DNA, the CDR3 is TGCAGCGTACGGGACAGGGGACCCAATCAGCCCCAGCATTTT. It yields the protein CSVRDRGPNQPQHF.

The chain employs TRBV7-9 and TRBJ2-3; the D is unclear. The germline V and J ends were trimmed by 4 bases and 5 bases, with 13 bases remaining between them. This CDR3 is built from 14 residues. Germline V CDR1 and CDR2: SEHNR, FQNEAQ (reference sequence). This CDR3 is CASSSKESGDTQYF. CDR3 DNA: TGTGCCAGCAGCTCAAAGGAGTCGGGAGATACGCAGTATTTT.